A single sample gave rise to the 6 T cell receptor beta chains below, sequenced in a study of OX40 agonist ivuxolimab in advanced cancers. Assay: immunoSEQ multiplex PCR; the TCRdb copy retains only in-frame clones and omits some. The sample yields about 95,000 clones, 75% to 90% seen once. The sequenced sample was CD4+ or CD8+ T cells sorted from blood, obtained in a trial of the OX40 agonist ivuxolimab. The source of these receptors is an adult with an advanced solid tumor such as melanoma, head and neck, liver or kidney cancer.

V gene TRBV5-1 combines with J gene TRBJ1-5; tentative D call: TRBD1 (6 bases). With 4 bases removed from V and 6 bases from J, the gap between germline ends came to 11 bases. CDR1 and CDR2 from the germline V gene are SGHRS and YFSETQ. This CDR3 is built from 13 residues. The CDR3: CASSQGLGQPQHF. Written as DNA, the CDR3 is TGCGCCAGCAGCCAGGGGTTGGGTCAGCCCCAGCATTTT.

The V gene is TRBV2, the J gene TRBJ2-2; 8 nucleotides agree with TRBD1. V was pared by 9 bases and J by 7 bases, with 7 bases of the junction left unmatched. The length of the CDR3 is 13 residues. In germline, CDR1 is SNHLY, CDR2 FYNNEI. The CDR3 coding sequence is TGTGCCAGTCGACAGGGGAGGAGCGGGGAGCTGTTTTTT. Translation gives CASRQGRSGELFF.

The V call is TRBV4-3, the J call TRBJ1-3; D remains unclear. The CDR3 runs 18 residues. The germline V gene has CDR1 LGHNA and CDR2 YSLEER. Trimming took off 4 bases at V and 0 bases at J, with 19 bases between the two ends. CDR3 region: CASSPTPGERSSGNTIYF. The CDR3 DNA follows: TGCGCCAGCAGCCCCACCCCCGGCGAGCGGAGCTCTGGAAACACCATATATTTT.

The chain joins TRBV10-3 to TRBJ1-1; D not resolved. CDR3 length: 14 residues. CDR1 and CDR2 (germline): ENHRY, SYGVKD. Trimming took off 7 bases at V and 0 bases at J, with 12 bases between the two ends. CDR3 coding DNA: TGTGCCATCATGGGCGGGCTCATGAACACTGAAGCTTTCTTT. Residues: CAIMGGLMNTEAFF.

This chain uses TRBV30 with TRBJ1-6; no definite D call. The CDR3 has 16 residues. Germline CDR1 and CDR2: GTSNPN and SVGIG (reference sequence). V lost 3 bases to trimming and J lost 5 bases, with 17 bases between them. CDR3 loop: CAWSLRINGHNSPLHF. The CDR3 DNA is TGTGCCTGGAGCCTACGTATAAACGGGCATAATTCACCCCTCCACTTT.

The genes are TRBV7-2 and TRBJ1-1, with TRBD1 matching over 9 bases. Germline V CDR1 and CDR2: SGHTA, FQGNSA. V lost 5 bases, J lost 3 bases, and 7 bases stayed unmatched. This CDR3 is 15 amino acids long. The CDR3 reads CASSPEGDRDTEAFF. DNA of the CDR3: TGTGCCAGCAGCCCCGAGGGGGACAGGGACACTGAAGCTTTCTTT.